This T cell receptor (beta chain) was recorded in a study of cytomegalovirus exposure and HLA in healthy donors. This CDR3 is built from 16 residues. CDR1 is MDHEN and CDR2 is SYDVKM in the germline V gene. V lost 4 bases to trimming and J lost 0 bases; unmatched junction nucleotides: 7. It was with 60 Vbeta and 13 Jbeta primers that the PCR ran. Sequencing used immunoSEQ multiplex PCR; TCRdb keeps in-frame clones, though not all of them. The sample includes roughly 100,000 clones, 78% of them seen just once. Sequenced: PBMCs. This sequence joins TRBV28 and TRBJ2-3; 7 positions match TRBD1. The TCR was taken from a woman in her fifties or sixties in good health and CMV-seronegative. Written as DNA, the CDR3 is TGTGCCAGCAGTTCCTGGACAGGTACTAGCACAGATACGCAGTATTTT. This translates into CASSSWTGTSTDTQYF.